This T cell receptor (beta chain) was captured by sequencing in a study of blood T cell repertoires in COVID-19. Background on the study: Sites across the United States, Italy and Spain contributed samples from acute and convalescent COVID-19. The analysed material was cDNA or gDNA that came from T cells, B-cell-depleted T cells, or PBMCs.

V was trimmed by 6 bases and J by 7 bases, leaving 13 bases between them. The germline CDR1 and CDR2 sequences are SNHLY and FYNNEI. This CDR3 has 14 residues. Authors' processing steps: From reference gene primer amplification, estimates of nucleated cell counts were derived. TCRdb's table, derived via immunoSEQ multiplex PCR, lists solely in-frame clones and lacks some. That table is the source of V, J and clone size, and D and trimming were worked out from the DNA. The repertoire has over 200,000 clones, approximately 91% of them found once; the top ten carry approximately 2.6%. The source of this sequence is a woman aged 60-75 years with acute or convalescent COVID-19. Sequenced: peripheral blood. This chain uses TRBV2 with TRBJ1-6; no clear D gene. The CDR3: CASRDQLGNSPLHF. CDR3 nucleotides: TGTGCCAGCAGAGACCAATTGGGCAATTCACCCCTCCACTTT.